This T cell receptor beta chain was recovered during a study of blood T cell repertoires in COVID-19. CDR3 size: 15 residues. Germline V gene data show CDR1 as PRHDT and CDR2 as FYEKMQ (reference sequence). Between the trimmed V and J ends, which lost 0 bases and 8 bases, there was a span of 13 bases. Using immunoSEQ multiplex PCR, the repertoire was profiled, and TCRdb retains in-frame clones only, with some absent. The table lists more than 120,000 clones, roughly 82% of them singletons. The sequence was collected from a human donor in a cohort sampled during active COVID-19. The sample comprised peripheral blood. The chain combines TRBV13 with TRBJ1-4; D is perhaps TRBD1 (5 bases). CDR3 bases: TGTGCCAGCAGCTTAGGGGCCGGAGGGGCGGAAAAACTGTTTTTT. The encoded protein is CASSLGAGGAEKLFF.